This record concerns one T cell receptor beta chain sequence. The data derive from a study of shared clonotypes between healthy human individuals. This table comes from immunoSEQ multiplex PCR, and its TCRdb copy is limited to in-frame clones, with some not included. The sample records roughly 640,000 clones, approximately 79% being singletons. The V segment lost 5 bases and the J segment 3 bases; nucleotides outside the gene matches: 7. The CDR3 runs to 15 residues. Germline CDR1 LNHDA, CDR2 SQIVND (reference sequence). This clonotype was obtained from a woman in her 30s in good health. The material sequenced was memory CD4+ T cells sorted from blood. Subset of the sample: CD45RA-negative fraction. The V and J genes are TRBV19 and TRBJ1-1; TRBD1 aligns across 9 bases. This CDR3 is CASSVTGGPDTEAFF. The CDR3 region has the DNA TGTGCCAGTAGTGTCACAGGGGGCCCGGACACTGAAGCTTTCTTT.